The text below deals with one T cell receptor (beta chain). Its target is not known. The repertoire was sequenced with immunoSEQ multiplex PCR; TCRdb's copy has only in-frame clones and lacks some. The sample holds under 200,000 clones, just under 95% seen once. Donors had no recently reported acute infections or vaccinations and were HIV-negative. All of the donors resided in Nashville, Tennessee, and each was a Caucasian adult. The sample belongs to a study of shared clonotypes between healthy human individuals. Overall study findings and caveats: Rarefaction indicated that sorted-subset sequencing remained incomplete although depth was large.

This CDR3 has 12 residues. The V end lost 3 bases, the J end lost 0 bases, and 3 bases lay between the germline ends. Per germline, CDR1 MDHEN and CDR2 SYDVKM. The chain uses TRBV28 and TRBJ2-7, with D hard to call. This TCR came from a woman in her thirties in good health. Input material: naive CD4+ T cells sorted from blood. Subset defined: CD45RA+ positively selected. The CDR3 bases are TGTGCCAGCAGTTTTGCCTCCTACGAGCAGTACTTC. This codes for CASSFASYEQYF. Looking up the rest from reference TRBV28 and TRBJ2-7 gives the full variable domain: DVKVTQSSRYLVKRTGEKVFLECVQDMDHENMFWYRQDPGLGLRLIYFSYDVKMKEKGDIPEGYSVSREKKERFSLILESASTNQTSMYLCASSFASYEQYFGPGTRLTVT.